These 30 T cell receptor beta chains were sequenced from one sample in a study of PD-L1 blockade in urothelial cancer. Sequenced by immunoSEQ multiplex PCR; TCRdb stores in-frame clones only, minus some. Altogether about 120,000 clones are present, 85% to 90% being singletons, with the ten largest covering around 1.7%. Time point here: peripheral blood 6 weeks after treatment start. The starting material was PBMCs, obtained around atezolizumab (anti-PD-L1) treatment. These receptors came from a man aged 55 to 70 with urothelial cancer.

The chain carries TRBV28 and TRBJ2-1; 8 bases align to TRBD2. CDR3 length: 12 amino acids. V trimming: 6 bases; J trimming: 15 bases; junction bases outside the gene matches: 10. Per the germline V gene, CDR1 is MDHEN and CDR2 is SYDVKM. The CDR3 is CASSFATSVTFF. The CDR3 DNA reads TGTGCCAGCAGCTTCGCGACTAGCGTAACGTTCTTC.

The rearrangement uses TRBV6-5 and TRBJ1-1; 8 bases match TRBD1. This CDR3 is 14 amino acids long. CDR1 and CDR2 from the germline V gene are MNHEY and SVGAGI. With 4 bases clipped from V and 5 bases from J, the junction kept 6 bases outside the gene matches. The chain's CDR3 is CASSSGGAGTEAFF. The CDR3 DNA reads TGTGCCAGCAGTTCAGGGGGCGCCGGAACTGAAGCTTTCTTT.

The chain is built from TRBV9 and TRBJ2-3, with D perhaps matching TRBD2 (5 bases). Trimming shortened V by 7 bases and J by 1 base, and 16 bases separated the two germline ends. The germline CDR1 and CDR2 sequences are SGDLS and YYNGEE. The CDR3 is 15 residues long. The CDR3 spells CASSIGDVGTDTQYF. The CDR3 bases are TGTGCCAGCTCGATCGGGGATGTAGGCACAGATACGCAGTATTTT.

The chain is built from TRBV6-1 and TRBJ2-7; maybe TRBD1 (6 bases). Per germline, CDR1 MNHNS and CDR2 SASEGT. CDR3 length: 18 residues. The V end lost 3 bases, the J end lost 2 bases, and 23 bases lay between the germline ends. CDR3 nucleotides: TGTGCCAGCAGTGAGAAAATCCCGGCGGACAGATCTCCCTACGAGCAGTACTTC. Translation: CASSEKIPADRSPYEQYF.

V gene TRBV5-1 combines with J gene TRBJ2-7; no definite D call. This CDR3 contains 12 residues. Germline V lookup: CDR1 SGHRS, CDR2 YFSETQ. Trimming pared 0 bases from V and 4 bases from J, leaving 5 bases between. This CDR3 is CASSLGRYEQYF. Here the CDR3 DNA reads TGCGCCAGCAGCTTGGGGAGATACGAGCAGTACTTC.

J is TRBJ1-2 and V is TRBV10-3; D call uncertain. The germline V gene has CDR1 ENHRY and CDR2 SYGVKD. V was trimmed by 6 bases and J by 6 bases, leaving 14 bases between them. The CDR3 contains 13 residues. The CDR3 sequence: CAISANTADGYTF. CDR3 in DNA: TGTGCCATCAGCGCCAATACAGCCGATGGCTACACCTTC.

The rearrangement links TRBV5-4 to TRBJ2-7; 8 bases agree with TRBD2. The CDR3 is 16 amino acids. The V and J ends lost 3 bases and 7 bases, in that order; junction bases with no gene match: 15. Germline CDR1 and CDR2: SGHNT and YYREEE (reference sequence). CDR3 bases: TGTGCCAGCAGCTCGCCCTCCCCCGGGAGGGCCGGGGAGCAGTACTTC. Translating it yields CASSSPSPGRAGEQYF.

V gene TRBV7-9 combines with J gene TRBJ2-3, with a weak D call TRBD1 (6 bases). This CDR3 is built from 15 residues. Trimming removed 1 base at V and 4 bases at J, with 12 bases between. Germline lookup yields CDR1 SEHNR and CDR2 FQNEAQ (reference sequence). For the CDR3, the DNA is TGTGCCAGCAGCTTAGTGGGGGACAAGTCAGATACGCAGTATTTT. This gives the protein CASSLVGDKSDTQYF.

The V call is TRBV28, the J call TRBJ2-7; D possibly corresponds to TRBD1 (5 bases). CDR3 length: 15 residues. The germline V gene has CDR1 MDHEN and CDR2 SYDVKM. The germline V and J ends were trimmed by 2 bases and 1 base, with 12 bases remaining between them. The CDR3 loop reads CASSLVGAPSYEQYF. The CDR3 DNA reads TGTGCCAGCAGTTTAGTAGGGGCGCCTTCCTACGAGCAGTACTTC.

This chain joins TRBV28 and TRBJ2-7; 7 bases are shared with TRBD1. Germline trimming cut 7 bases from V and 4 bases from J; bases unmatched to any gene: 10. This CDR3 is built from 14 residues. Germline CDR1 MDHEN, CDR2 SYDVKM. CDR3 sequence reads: CASNSPGTVYEQYF. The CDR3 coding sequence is TGTGCCAGCAACTCCCCGGGGACAGTGTACGAGCAGTACTTC.

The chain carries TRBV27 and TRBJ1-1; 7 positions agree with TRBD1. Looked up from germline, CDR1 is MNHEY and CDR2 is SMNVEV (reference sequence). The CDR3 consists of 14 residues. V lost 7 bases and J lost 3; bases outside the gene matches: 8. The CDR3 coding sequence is TGTGCCAGCAACCCACAGGGGTGGGACACTGAAGCTTTCTTT. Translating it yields CASNPQGWDTEAFF.

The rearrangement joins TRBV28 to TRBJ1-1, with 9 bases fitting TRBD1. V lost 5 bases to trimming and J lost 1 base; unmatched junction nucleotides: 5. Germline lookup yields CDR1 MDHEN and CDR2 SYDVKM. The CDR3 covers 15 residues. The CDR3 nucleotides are TGTGCCAGCAGTGCGCCGGGACAGGGGAACACTGAAGCTTTCTTT. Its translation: CASSAPGQGNTEAFF.

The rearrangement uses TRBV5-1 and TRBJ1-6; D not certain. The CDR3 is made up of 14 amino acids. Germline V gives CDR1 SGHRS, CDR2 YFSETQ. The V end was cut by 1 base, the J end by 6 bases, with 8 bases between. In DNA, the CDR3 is TGCGCCAGCAGCTTGTCGACACCTAATTCACCCCTCCACTTT. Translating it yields CASSLSTPNSPLHF.

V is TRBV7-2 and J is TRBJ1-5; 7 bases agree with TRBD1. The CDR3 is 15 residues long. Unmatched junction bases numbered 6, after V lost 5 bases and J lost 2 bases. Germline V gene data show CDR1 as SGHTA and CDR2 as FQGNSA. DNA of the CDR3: TGTGCCAGCAGCCTTCGACAGGGAGGCAATCAGCCCCAGCATTTT. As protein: CASSLRQGGNQPQHF.

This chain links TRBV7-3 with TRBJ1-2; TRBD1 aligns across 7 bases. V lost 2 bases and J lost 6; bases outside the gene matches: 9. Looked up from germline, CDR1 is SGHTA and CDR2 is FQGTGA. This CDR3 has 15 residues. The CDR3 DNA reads TGTGCCAGCAGCTTAGGCCGGGACAGCGTCGATGGCTACACCTTC. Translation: CASSLGRDSVDGYTF.

Here the CDR3 reads CASSTGDYGYTF. CDR3 nucleotides: TGTGCCAGTTCGACAGGAGACTATGGCTACACCTTC. V usage is TRBV28 and J usage is TRBJ1-2; TRBD1 is a possible D gene (6 bases). Between the trimmed V and J ends, which lost 9 bases and 3 bases, there was a span of 11 bases. The CDR3 is 12 residues long. Germline CDR1 and CDR2: MDHEN and SYDVKM.

CDR3 protein: CASSHAGETEAFF. The CDR3 region has the DNA TGTGCCAGCAGTCATGCTGGGGAGACTGAAGCTTTCTTT. The V and J genes are TRBV9 and TRBJ1-1, with unresolved D. V was trimmed by 5 bases and J by 5 bases, leaving 13 bases between them. Looked up from germline, CDR1 is SGDLS and CDR2 is YYNGEE. The CDR3 runs to 13 residues.

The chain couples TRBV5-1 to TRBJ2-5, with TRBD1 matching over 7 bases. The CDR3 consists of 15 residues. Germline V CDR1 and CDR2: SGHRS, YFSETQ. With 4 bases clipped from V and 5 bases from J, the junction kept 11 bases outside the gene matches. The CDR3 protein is CASSATLQGPETQYF. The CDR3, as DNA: TGCGCCAGCAGCGCGACCTTACAGGGGCCGGAGACCCAGTACTTC.

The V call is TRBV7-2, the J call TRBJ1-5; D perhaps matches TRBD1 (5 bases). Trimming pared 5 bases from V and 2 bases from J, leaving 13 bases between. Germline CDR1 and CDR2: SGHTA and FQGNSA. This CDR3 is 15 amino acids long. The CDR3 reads CASSLNQGGNQPQHF. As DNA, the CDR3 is TGTGCCAGCAGCCTCAATCAGGGTGGCAATCAGCCCCAGCATTTT.

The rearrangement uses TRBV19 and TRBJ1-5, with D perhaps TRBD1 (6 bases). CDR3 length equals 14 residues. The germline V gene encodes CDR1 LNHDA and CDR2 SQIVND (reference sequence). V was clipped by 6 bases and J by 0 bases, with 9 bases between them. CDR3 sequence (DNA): TGTGCCAGTAGGGACAGACCTAGCAATCAGCCCCAGCATTTT. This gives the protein CASRDRPSNQPQHF.

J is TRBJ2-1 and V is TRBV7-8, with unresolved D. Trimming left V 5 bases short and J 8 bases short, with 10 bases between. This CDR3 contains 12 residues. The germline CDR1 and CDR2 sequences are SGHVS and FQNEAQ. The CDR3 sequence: CASSHLAYEQFF. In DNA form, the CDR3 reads TGTGCCAGCAGCCACCTCGCGTATGAGCAGTTCTTC.

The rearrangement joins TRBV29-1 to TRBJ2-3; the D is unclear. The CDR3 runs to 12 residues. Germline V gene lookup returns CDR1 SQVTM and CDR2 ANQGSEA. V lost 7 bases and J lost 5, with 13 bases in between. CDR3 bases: TGCAGCGCTGTATTAGCCGGAGATACGCAGTATTTT. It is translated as CSAVLAGDTQYF.

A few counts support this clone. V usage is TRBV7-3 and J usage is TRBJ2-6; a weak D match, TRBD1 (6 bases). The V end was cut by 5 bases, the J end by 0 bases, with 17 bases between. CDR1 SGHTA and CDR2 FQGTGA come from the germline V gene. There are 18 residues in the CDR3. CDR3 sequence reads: CASSPHGTRNSGANVLTF. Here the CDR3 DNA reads TGTGCCAGCAGCCCCCACGGGACACGTAACTCTGGGGCCAACGTCCTGACTTTC.

The CDR3 DNA is TGCGCCAGCAGCCGAAGGTGGGTGCGGGGCTCGGATGAGCAGTTCTTC. Its protein product is CASSRRWVRGSDEQFF. J is TRBJ2-1 and V is TRBV10-2, with TRBD2 as a possible D gene (6 bases). Germline CDR1 reads WSHSY; CDR2 reads SAAADI. The CDR3 extends over 16 amino acids. V shed 6 bases and J shed 8 bases, with 23 bases lying between them.

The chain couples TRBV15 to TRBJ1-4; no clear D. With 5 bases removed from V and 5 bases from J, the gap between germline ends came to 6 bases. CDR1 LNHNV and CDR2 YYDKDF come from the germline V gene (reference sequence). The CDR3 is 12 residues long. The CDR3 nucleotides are TGTGCCACCAGCCCACAGAATGAAAAACTGTTTTTT. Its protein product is CATSPQNEKLFF.

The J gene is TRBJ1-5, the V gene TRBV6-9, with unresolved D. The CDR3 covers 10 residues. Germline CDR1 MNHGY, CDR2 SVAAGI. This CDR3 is CGQYGQPQHF. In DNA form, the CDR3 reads TGTGGTCAATACGGTCAGCCCCAGCATTTT.

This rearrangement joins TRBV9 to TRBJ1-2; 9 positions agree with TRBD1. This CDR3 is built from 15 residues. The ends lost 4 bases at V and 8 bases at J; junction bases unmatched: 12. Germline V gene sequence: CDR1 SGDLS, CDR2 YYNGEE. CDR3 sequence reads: CASSFLPGTGNGYTF. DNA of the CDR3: TGTGCCAGCAGCTTCCTACCCGGGACAGGGAACGGCTACACCTTC. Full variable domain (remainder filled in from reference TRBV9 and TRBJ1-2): DSGVTQTPKHLITATGQRVTLRCSPRSGDLSVYWYQQSLDQGLQFLIQYYNGEERAKGNILERFSAQQFPDLHSELNLSSLELGDSALYFCASSFLPGTGNGYTFGSGTRLTVV.

CDR3 DNA: TGTGCCAGTAGCCATGACAGGGCTAACAGCTACACCTTC. It translates to CASSHDRANSYTF. The chain combines TRBV19 with TRBJ1-2, with 7 bases lining up with TRBD1. The CDR3 sequence is 13 residues long. V lost 6 bases, J lost 9 bases, and 10 bases stayed unmatched. Germline values: CDR1 LNHDA, CDR2 SQIVND (reference sequence).

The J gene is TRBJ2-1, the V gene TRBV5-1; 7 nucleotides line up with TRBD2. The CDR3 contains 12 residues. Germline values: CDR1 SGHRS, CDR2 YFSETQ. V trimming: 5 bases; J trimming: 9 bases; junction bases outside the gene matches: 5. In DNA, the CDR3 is TGCGCCAGCAGACAGCCGGGGGGTGAGCAGTTCTTC. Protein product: CASRQPGGEQFF.

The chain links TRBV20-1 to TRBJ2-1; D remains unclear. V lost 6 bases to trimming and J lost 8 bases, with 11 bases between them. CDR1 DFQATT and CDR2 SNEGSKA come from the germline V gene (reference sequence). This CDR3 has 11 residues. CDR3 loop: CSANLAHEQFF. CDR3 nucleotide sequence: TGCAGTGCCAACCTGGCCCATGAGCAGTTCTTC.